This T cell receptor (beta chain) was sequenced during a study of tumor and adjacent non-tumor tissue in lung cancer. At the level of the study: The cohort had about a dozen adenocarcinoma, 2 squamous cell and 1 small cell patients.

Study-level results: Top 100 clones took a larger repertoire share in normal lung.

In its sample, this clonotype was seen once. Its antigen is still unknown. A modified ARM-PCR protocol with three rounds of nested PCR amplified TCRbeta. A single record per CDR3 protein comes from TCRdb applying MiXCR to the multiplex PCR reads. The sample holds about 80,000 distinct CDR3 sequences; 80% to 90% are singletons and the top ten take about 47%. The V segment lost 5 bases and the J segment 5 bases; nucleotides outside the gene matches: 14. The germline V gene encodes CDR1 SGHNT and CDR2 YENEEA. The CDR3 spans 17 residues. This sample's RNA came from whole unsorted tissue. The normal lung tissue was taken more than 3 cm from the tumor edge.

Sequenced: distant non-tumor lung tissue. The clonotype comes from a man aged 55 to 70 with non-small cell lung cancer. V is TRBV11-3 and J is TRBJ2-2, with 7 bases identical to TRBD2. The CDR3 loop is CASSHRATSGATGELFF. CDR3 nucleotide sequence: TGTGCCAGCAGCCACCGTGCGACCAGCGGGGCGACCGGGGAGCTGTTTTTT.